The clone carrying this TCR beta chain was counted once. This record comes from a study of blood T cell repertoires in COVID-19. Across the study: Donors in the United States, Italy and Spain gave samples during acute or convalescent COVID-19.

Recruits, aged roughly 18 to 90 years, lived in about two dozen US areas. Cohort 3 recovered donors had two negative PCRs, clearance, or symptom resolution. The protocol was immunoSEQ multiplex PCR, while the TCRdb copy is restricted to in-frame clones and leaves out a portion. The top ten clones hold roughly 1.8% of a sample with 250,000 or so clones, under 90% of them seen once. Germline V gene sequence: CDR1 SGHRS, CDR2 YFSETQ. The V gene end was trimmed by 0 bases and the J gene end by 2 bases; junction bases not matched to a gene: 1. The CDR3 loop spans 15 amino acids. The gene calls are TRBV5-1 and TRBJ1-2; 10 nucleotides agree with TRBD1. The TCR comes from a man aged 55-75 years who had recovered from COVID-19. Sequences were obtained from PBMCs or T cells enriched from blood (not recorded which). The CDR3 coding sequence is TGCGCCAGCAGCTTGGGGGGACAGGGGAACTATGGCTACACCTTC. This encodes CASSLGGQGNYGYTF.